This is a list of T cell receptor beta chains from one sample in a study of T cells in Graves' hyperthyroidism and ophthalmopathy. One entry per CDR3 protein results from TCRdb running MiXCR on the multiplex PCR reads. Among roughly 700,000 distinct CDR3 sequences listed, 15% to 20% were seen once. The sequenced sample was blood. The receptors stem from a man in his forties or fifties with Graves' hyperthyroidism. Both conserved end residues are part of each CDR3. The order of the fields is CDR3 length, V gene, J gene, clone size, D gene, CDR3 DNA, CDR3 protein. D genes are given only for firm matches. Size is stated for part of the rows, as once, few or many counts, or as a class when the clone is expanded.

16	TRBV30	TRBJ1-1	many	.	TGTGCCTGGGACCCTGAGGCCGGACCTATGAACACTGAAGCTTTCTTT	CAWDPEAGPMNTEAFF
17	TRBV5-1	TRBJ2-7	.	TRBD2	TGCGCCAGCAGCTTGCGGGGACTAGCGGGAGCTGCGTACGAGCAGTACTTC	CASSLRGLAGAAYEQYF
15	TRBV7-3	TRBJ2-1	once	.	TGTGCCAGCAGCTTACTTCCGGGGAGCACCAATGAGCAGTTCTTC	CASSLLPGSTNEQFF
13	TRBV12-3/TRBV12-4	TRBJ2-2	.	.	TGTGCCAGCAGGCCCCCGAACTCCGGGGAGCTGTTTTTT	CASRPPNSGELFF
14	TRBV7-2	TRBJ2-7	few	.	TGTGCCAGCAGCTTAGAGTACAGGGACTACGAGCAGTACTTC	CASSLEYRDYEQYF
16	TRBV18	TRBJ2-2	.	.	TGTGCCAGCTCACCACGACTACAAACGAACACCGGGGAGCTGTTTTTT	CASSPRLQTNTGELFF
16	TRBV4-3	TRBJ2-7	.	.	TGCGCCAGCAGCCAAGAGTTTTCGGACAGATCCTACGAGCAGTACTTC	CASSQEFSDRSYEQYF
13	TRBV29-1	TRBJ2-2	.	TRBD2	TGCAGCGTTGAACGGGAGGTCACCGGGGAGCTGTTTTTT	CSVEREVTGELFF
16	TRBV6-2/TRBV6-3	TRBJ2-7	.	TRBD1	TGTGCCAGCAGTTCAGCTCGGACAGGGCGAATCTACGAGCAGTACTTC	CASSSARTGRIYEQYF
13	TRBV27	TRBJ2-5	many	TRBD2	TGTGCCAGCCGCGGGAGGGGGCGAGAGACCCAGTACTTC	CASRGRGRETQYF
15	TRBV11-2	TRBJ2-6	many	.	TGTGCCAGCAGCTTAGTTGGGGCTGGGGCCAACGTCCTGACTTTC	CASSLVGAGANVLTF
14	TRBV30	TRBJ1-6	few	TRBD1	TGTGCCTTACACAGGGGGTCCTATAATTCACCCCTCCACTTT	CALHRGSYNSPLHF
17	TRBV19	TRBJ2-7	.	TRBD2	TGTGCCAGTAGTCCCCGGACTAGCGGGAGTTCGACCTACGAGCAGTACTTC	CASSPRTSGSSTYEQYF
15	TRBV6-2/TRBV6-3	TRBJ2-3	.	TRBD2	TGTGCCAGCACCAAACTAGCGGGAGTTGTAGATACGCAGTATTTT	CASTKLAGVVDTQYF
16	TRBV5-1	TRBJ1-3	few	.	TGCGCCAGCAGCTTGGCCCTGGTTACGACTGGAAACACCATATATTTT	CASSLALVTTGNTIYF
17	TRBV2	TRBJ1-1	many	TRBD1	TGTGCCAGCAGTGGAGGGACAGCGGACTATTTGAACACTGAAGCTTTCTTT	CASSGGTADYLNTEAFF
17	TRBV7-2	TRBJ1-5	.	TRBD1	TGTGCCAGCAGCTTAAGCCGGGACAGGGGAACCAATCAGCCCCAGCATTTT	CASSLSRDRGTNQPQHF
15	TRBV12-3/TRBV12-4	TRBJ1-5	.	TRBD1	TGTGCCAGCGGACAGGGGTTCGTACGAGGTCAGCCCCAGCATTTT	CASGQGFVRGQPQHF
14	TRBV27	TRBJ2-7	many	.	TGTGCCAGCAGCATTGACGTAAGAGGCTACGAGCAGTACTTC	CASSIDVRGYEQYF
14	TRBV12-3/TRBV12-4	TRBJ1-1	few	.	TGTGCCAGCATCAGTCTTACGAAGAACACTGAAGCTTTCTTT	CASISLTKNTEAFF
16	TRBV28	TRBJ1-4	.	.	TGTGCCAGCAGCCCCTCGGGGGGGACGGCTAATGAAAAACTGTTTTTT	CASSPSGGTANEKLFF
17	TRBV27	TRBJ2-3	many	TRBD1	TGTGCCAGCAGTGACCGACAGGGGCGGTTTCAAACAGATACGCAGTATTTT	CASSDRQGRFQTDTQYF
14	TRBV10-2	TRBJ1-2	many	TRBD1	TGCGCCAGCACCGGGACAGGGGAATTCTATGGCTACACCTTC	CASTGTGEFYGYTF
15	TRBV6-2/TRBV6-3	TRBJ2-7	many	.	TGTGCCAGCAGTTTACTAGCCGGAGCGTCCTACGAGCAGTACTTC	CASSLLAGASYEQYF
16	TRBV19	TRBJ1-4	.	TRBD1	TGTGCCAGTATCTCCTTGAGCCCGGACAGGGGGCAAAAACTGTTTTTT	CASISLSPDRGQKLFF
15	TRBV24-1	TRBJ2-3	few	TRBD1	TGTGCCACCAGTGACACTACAGGGGTCGCAGATACGCAGTATTTT	CATSDTTGVADTQYF
17	TRBV19	TRBJ2-1	.	.	TGTGCCAGTAGTATAGATCAGGCTGGACGACGCTACAATGAGCAGTTCTTC	CASSIDQAGRRYNEQFF
15	TRBV6-5	TRBJ1-5	many	.	TGTGCCAGCAGTTACTCGATGGCCGGCGGAGGGGTCCAGCATTTT	CASSYSMAGGGVQHF
17	TRBV2	TRBJ2-3	many	.	TGTGCCAGCAGTGAAATACTGGTTTCGCCTAGCACAGATACGCAGTATTTT	CASSEILVSPSTDTQYF
13	TRBV28	TRBJ1-2	many	.	TGTGCCAGCAGACCGGGGACCTTTTGGGGCTACACCTTC	CASRPGTFWGYTF
13	TRBV10-3	TRBJ2-5	many	TRBD2	TGTGCCATCAGGCTAGCGGGAGGTGAGACCCAGTACTTC	CAIRLAGGETQYF
16	TRBV19	TRBJ2-7	many	TRBD2	TGTGCCAGTAGTATTGGACTAGCAGGCGGGTACTACGAGCAGTACTTC	CASSIGLAGGYYEQYF
14	TRBV11-3	TRBJ2-7	many	TRBD2	TGTGCCAGCAGCTTAGTAGCGGGAGGCTACGAGCAGTACTTC	CASSLVAGGYEQYF
15	TRBV28	TRBJ1-3	many	.	TGTGCCAGCAGATTCAGGGCCCTCTCTGGAAACACCATATATTTT	CASRFRALSGNTIYF
15	TRBV2	TRBJ2-3	many	TRBD1	TGTGCCAGCAGTTGGACAGGGGGAGGCACAGATACGCAGTATTTT	CASSWTGGGTDTQYF
11	TRBV10-3	TRBJ2-7	many	.	TGTGCCATCAGTTTTCCGGGAGAGCAGTACTTC	CAISFPGEQYF
20	TRBV24-1	TRBJ2-6	many	.	TGTGCCACCAGTGATTCGGGGGCCGGGGGTCAGGCCTCTGGGGCCAACGTCCTGACTTTC	CATSDSGAGGQASGANVLTF
16	TRBV10-3	TRBJ2-3	.	TRBD2	TGTGCCATCAGTGGGAAGGCGGCGGGAGGGGAAGATACGCAGTATTTT	CAISGKAAGGEDTQYF
15	TRBV20-1	TRBJ2-7	few	.	TGCAGTGCTAACCTCGGGGGGCTTCTAGGGAACGAGCAGTACTTC	CSANLGGLLGNEQYF
14	TRBV19	TRBJ2-5	many	TRBD2	TGTGCCAGTACCCCTAGCGGGAGGGCGGAGACCCAGTACTTC	CASTPSGRAETQYF
14	TRBV12-3/TRBV12-4	TRBJ1-2	many	TRBD1	TGTGCCAGCAGGGGGGACAGCGTTAACTATGGCTACACCTTC	CASRGDSVNYGYTF
14	TRBV13	TRBJ1-5	few	.	TGTGCCAGCAGCTGGGGACGAGTAAATCAGCCCCAGCATTTT	CASSWGRVNQPQHF
14	TRBV28	TRBJ1-2	many	.	TGTGCCATCAAAGGGGCAGGGGTAAACTATGGCTACACCTTC	CAIKGAGVNYGYTF
18	TRBV6-2/TRBV6-3	TRBJ2-6	many	TRBD1	TGTGCCAGCAGTGGAAAGGACAGGACCCCCTCTGGGGCCAACGTCCTGACTTTC	CASSGKDRTPSGANVLTF
12	TRBV6-2/TRBV6-3	TRBJ2-7	.	.	TGTGCCAGCACCACGCAGCACTACGAGCAGTACTTC	CASTTQHYEQYF
13	TRBV27	TRBJ1-1	many	.	TGTGCCAGCAGTTTATCGGCCAACACTGAAGCTTTCTTT	CASSLSANTEAFF
15	TRBV7-2	TRBJ1-5	few	.	TGTGCCAGCAGCTTAGATTCAGGGGGCAATCAGCCCCAGCATTTT	CASSLDSGGNQPQHF
14	TRBV27	TRBJ2-1	few	.	TGTGCCAGCAGTTACACTAACTCCTACAATGAGCAGTTCTTC	CASSYTNSYNEQFF
15	TRBV20-1	TRBJ2-6	.	.	TGCAGTGCTCTTCAGACGCGATCTGGGGCCAACGTCCTGACTTTC	CSALQTRSGANVLTF
16	TRBV18	TRBJ1-3	.	.	TGTGCCAGCTCACCACAAGACTGGAACTCTGGAAACACCATATATTTT	CASSPQDWNSGNTIYF
15	TRBV18	TRBJ2-2	.	.	TGTGCCAGCTCACCTCTGTCAGGGCACACCGGGGAGCTGTTTTTT	CASSPLSGHTGELFF
15	TRBV9	TRBJ2-7	.	.	TGTGCCAGCAGCGTAGATGTGGACCCTCCCTACGAGCAGTACTTC	CASSVDVDPPYEQYF
14	TRBV28	TRBJ1-2	.	.	TGTGCCAGCAGTATGTCGACCCCCCTTCAGGGCTACACCTTC	CASSMSTPLQGYTF
14	TRBV11-2	TRBJ2-3	many	TRBD2	TGTGCCAGCAGCCCGGGACTAGTTGCAGATACGCAGTATTTT	CASSPGLVADTQYF
13	TRBV27	TRBJ1-5	few	.	TGTGCCAGCAGTTACACCGCTTATCAGCCCCAGCATTTT	CASSYTAYQPQHF
14	TRBV28	TRBJ1-1	.	TRBD1	TGTGCCAGCAGGGGGACAGGGAGAGGGACTGAAGCTTTCTTT	CASRGTGRGTEAFF
16	TRBV18	TRBJ2-7	few	TRBD1	TGTGCCAGCTCGCGAAAACCGGGACAGGGGGACTACGAGCAGTACTTC	CASSRKPGQGDYEQYF
12	TRBV7-8	TRBJ1-1	.	.	TGTGCCAGCAGCTTAAACGGGGTTGAAGCTTTCTTT	CASSLNGVEAFF
14	TRBV6-1	TRBJ2-3	.	.	TGTGCCAGCAGTCGACATGTGGACAGAAATACGCAGTATTTT	CASSRHVDRNTQYF
13	TRBV12-5	TRBJ1-2	many	.	TGTGCTAGTGGACTAGGGTTTAACTATGGCTACACCTTC	CASGLGFNYGYTF